Listed below are T cell receptor beta chains from one sample, sequenced in a study of T cell responses to AZD1222 COVID-19 vaccine. Sequenced by immunoSEQ multiplex PCR; TCRdb stores in-frame clones only, minus some. In the table there are over 100,000 clones, approximately 90% of which are singletons. The starting material was peripheral blood, obtained 28 days after the second AZD1222 dose. The source of these receptors is an adult who received the AZD1222 COVID-19 vaccine. Each CDR3 is given with its conserved first and last residue. A D gene is named only where the DNA matches it firmly. Rows give clone size only sometimes, using once, few, many, or a class for an expanded clone.

cdr3_nt,cdr3_aa,v_call,j_call,clone_size,d_call
TGTGCCAGCAGCTTAGGCCGGGGGTCTAGCACAGATACGCAGTATTTT,CASSLGRGSSTDTQYF,TRBV7-8,TRBJ2-3,.,.
TGTGCCAGCAGCGTAGAGGGAGGGACCTACGAGCAGTACTTC,CASSVEGGTYEQYF,TRBV9,TRBJ2-7,.,TRBD2
TGTGCCAGCAGCCATTGGGGGAGATACCTCGATGAGCAGTTCTTC,CASSHWGRYLDEQFF,TRBV3-1/TRBV3-2,TRBJ2-1,.,.
TGTGCCAGCAGCCAACGCGGAAAGACGTATGGCTACACCTTC,CASSQRGKTYGYTF,TRBV3-1/TRBV3-2,TRBJ1-2,.,.
TGTGCCACTGGGACAGGGCACACTGAAGCTTTCTTT,CATGTGHTEAFF,TRBV6-5,TRBJ1-1,.,TRBD1
TGCGCCAGCAGCCCAGGGACAGGGGATTTCTTCCGGGGTGGCTACACCTTC,CASSPGTGDFFRGGYTF,TRBV4-3,TRBJ1-2,.,TRBD1
TGTGCCAGCAGCTTAGTAGAGAGCAATGAGCAGTTCTTC,CASSLVESNEQFF,TRBV7-9,TRBJ2-1,.,.
TGTGCCAGCAGCTACGGGGGTAGGGGATTCGAGCAGTACTTC,CASSYGGRGFEQYF,TRBV7-2,TRBJ2-7,.,.
TGTGCCAGCAGCTTACTAGGGCCAGACGAGCCCCAGTACTTC,CASSLLGPDEPQYF,TRBV7-3,TRBJ2-5,.,.
TGTGCCAGCAGTTACGCGACGGACGTGAGGAGCGAGCAGTACTTC,CASSYATDVRSEQYF,TRBV6-5,TRBJ2-7,.,.
TGTGCCAGCAGTGACAGTTATAGCAATCAGCCCCAGCATTTT,CASSDSYSNQPQHF,TRBV6-1,TRBJ1-5,.,.
TGTGCCAGCAGTTACAGGGAGGGCTATGGCTACACCTTC,CASSYREGYGYTF,TRBV6-2/TRBV6-3,TRBJ1-2,.,.
TGCGCCAGCAAGGTGGGAGGCAGAGATACGCAGTATTTT,CASKVGGRDTQYF,TRBV10-2,TRBJ2-3,.,.
TGTGCCAGCAGGTCGGGACAGGGGGTCGTTGGCTACACCTTC,CASRSGQGVVGYTF,TRBV7-9,TRBJ1-2,few,TRBD1
TGTGCCAGCAGCAAAGAGAGCGGGGACAGGGGTAATTGCACTGAAGCTTTCTTT,CASSKESGDRGNCTEAFF,TRBV21-1,TRBJ1-1,.,.
TGTGCCAGCAGCCGAATGTGGGCTGAAGCTTTCTTT,CASSRMWAEAFF,TRBV14,TRBJ1-1,.,.
TGTGCCAGCAGTTACTCTACAGGGGGCTACAATGAGCAGTTCTTC,CASSYSTGGYNEQFF,TRBV6-2/TRBV6-3,TRBJ2-1,.,TRBD1
TGTGCCAGCAGCCCATGGGGAATGAACACTGAAGCTTTCTTT,CASSPWGMNTEAFF,TRBV27,TRBJ1-1,.,.
TGTGCCAGCAGACAGATCGTAGCGGGGGAGAATGAGCAGTTCTTC,CASRQIVAGENEQFF,TRBV4-2,TRBJ2-1,.,TRBD2
TGCAGCGTTGACCCAGGGGCAGGTGGCTACACCTTC,CSVDPGAGGYTF,TRBV29-1,TRBJ1-2,.,.
TGTGCCAGCAGTTTGATCCATCAGCCCCAGCATTTT,CASSLIHQPQHF,TRBV12-3/TRBV12-4,TRBJ1-5,.,.
TGCGCCAGCAGCCCGTATAGCGGGGGAAGCACAGATACGCAGTATTTT,CASSPYSGGSTDTQYF,TRBV4-1,TRBJ2-3,.,TRBD2
TGTGCCAGCAGCCAAGACCCAGGCGGCTCTGGGGCCAACGTCCTGACTTTC,CASSQDPGGSGANVLTF,TRBV4-2,TRBJ2-6,.,.
TGTGCCAGCATGGAATTGAGAGAGACCCAGTACTTC,CASMELRETQYF,TRBV7-8,TRBJ2-5,.,.
TGTGCCAGCAGCACCGGACTAGCGGGGGGTACTAGCACAGATACGCAGTATTTT,CASSTGLAGGTSTDTQYF,TRBV13,TRBJ2-3,.,TRBD2
TGTGCCAGCAGTTACCGCACTAGTTTGAATGAGCAGTTCTTC,CASSYRTSLNEQFF,TRBV6-5,TRBJ2-1,.,.
TGCGCCAGCAGCTTGGGCGTTGGCAGTCTTAACTATGGCTACACCTTC,CASSLGVGSLNYGYTF,TRBV5-1,TRBJ1-2,.,.
TGTGCCAGCAGCTCCTGGGGGGTAAGCAATCAGCCCCAGCATTTT,CASSSWGVSNQPQHF,TRBV7-2,TRBJ1-5,.,.
TGTGCCAGCAGCCCCGGGACAGGGGTTGAAAAACTGTTTTTT,CASSPGTGVEKLFF,TRBV7-9,TRBJ1-4,.,TRBD1
TGTGCCAGCAGCCCCGCCCGTGGGGGGGGGACTGAAGCTTTCTTT,CASSPARGGGTEAFF,TRBV7-2,TRBJ1-1,.,.
TGTGCCAGCAGCGTACGGCAGGCCTATGGCTACACCTTC,CASSVRQAYGYTF,TRBV9,TRBJ1-2,.,.
TGCGCCAGCAGCCAAGAGGCCAACCTGATTCGGGAAAAACTGTTTTTT,CASSQEANLIREKLFF,TRBV4-1,TRBJ1-4,.,.
TGTGCCAGCAGTTTATCCGGACAGGGGTATGGCTACACCTTC,CASSLSGQGYGYTF,TRBV27,TRBJ1-2,.,TRBD1
TGTGCCAGCTCACCTGAAGGCAATCAGCCCCAGCATTTT,CASSPEGNQPQHF,TRBV18,TRBJ1-5,once,.
TGTGCCAGCAGTTATCACGAGCAGTACTTC,CASSYHEQYF,TRBV28,TRBJ2-7,.,.
TGTGCCAGCAGCGACTTAGCCAAAAACATTCAGTACTTC,CASSDLAKNIQYF,TRBV6-2/TRBV6-3,TRBJ2-4,.,.
TGTGCCAGCAGCTACAGGGGGATGTACACTGAAGCTTTCTTT,CASSYRGMYTEAFF,TRBV7-2,TRBJ1-1,.,TRBD1
TGTGCCACCAGCAGTCCGGGACAGGGGGCCTACAATGAGCAGTTCTTC,CATSSPGQGAYNEQFF,TRBV15,TRBJ2-1,.,TRBD1
TGCAGCGTGGCACAGGGACCGCGGACCTACGAGCAGTACTTC,CSVAQGPRTYEQYF,TRBV29-1,TRBJ2-7,.,.
TGTGCCAGCAGCCGGGTTTACCCTAATGAAAAACTGTTTTTT,CASSRVYPNEKLFF,TRBV6-5,TRBJ1-4,.,.
TGTGCCAGTAGTATCCCTGCAGGAGCCGCTTTCTTT,CASSIPAGAAFF,TRBV19,TRBJ1-1,.,.
TGTGCCAGCAGCTTCCAGGGTTTACCCACAGATACGCAGTATTTT,CASSFQGLPTDTQYF,TRBV6-2/TRBV6-3,TRBJ2-3,.,.
TGTGCCACCGCGACAGCCCCCGGCCGCACCGGGGAGCTGTTTTTT,CATATAPGRTGELFF,TRBV10-3,TRBJ2-2,.,.
TGTGCCACCAGCAGGGAGCGTCGCGAGCGGCTCCGCACAGATACGCAGTATTTT,CATSRERRERLRTDTQYF,TRBV15,TRBJ2-3,.,.
TGTGCCAGCAGCCCTGGACGGGGCTACACCTTC,CASSPGRGYTF,TRBV7-9,TRBJ1-2,few,.
TGCGCCAGCAGCCAAGTAGGGGCACAGGGCAACTATGGCTACACCTTC,CASSQVGAQGNYGYTF,TRBV4-3,TRBJ1-2,.,.
TGTGCCAGCAGGCCTCCAAGTGGGACTGAAGCTTTCTTT,CASRPPSGTEAFF,TRBV12-3/TRBV12-4,TRBJ1-1,.,.
TGTGCCAGCTCACCAAATAGCGAGGAGCAGTTCTTC,CASSPNSEEQFF,TRBV18,TRBJ2-1,once,.
TGCGCCAGCAGCTTGGGCGGGGCCTTCGATGAGCAGTTCTTC,CASSLGGAFDEQFF,TRBV5-1,TRBJ2-1,.,.
TGCGCCAGCAGCGGGACCGGACAGTTTTATGGCTACACCTTC,CASSGTGQFYGYTF,TRBV5-1,TRBJ1-2,.,.
TGTGCCAGCAGCTTAGACGGTAAGGGACAGAACACTGAAGCTTTCTTT,CASSLDGKGQNTEAFF,TRBV7-9,TRBJ1-1,.,.
TGCGCCAGCAGCTCACAGGGGCTAGGTTGGAACACCATATATTTT,CASSSQGLGWNTIYF,TRBV5-1,TRBJ1-3,once,TRBD1